Listed below are T cell receptor beta chains from one sample, sequenced in a study of CD8 T cells in ankylosing spondylitis. Each CDR3 protein gets one entry after TCRdb re-called the 5' RACE reads with MiXCR. In the table there are around 340,000 distinct CDR3 sequences, about 15% of which are singletons. Sequenced material: blood, either unsorted or a sorted T cell fraction (not recorded which). These receptors were obtained from a male donor with ankylosing spondylitis or in good health (not recorded which). The CDR3 runs from the conserved cysteine through the conserved F or W. A D gene is named only where the DNA matches it firmly. Size is stated for part of the rows, as once, few or many counts, or as a class when the clone is expanded.

v_gene,len,j_gene,d_gene,abundance,CDR3aa,CDR3nt
TRBV5-1,13,TRBJ2-7,-,-,CASSLTHRDEQYF,TGCGCCAGCAGCCTTACTCACAGGGACGAGCAGTACTTC
TRBV27,14,TRBJ1-6,-,few,CASSSWTDNSPLHF,TGTGCCAGCAGTTCCTGGACTGATAATTCACCCCTCCACTTT
TRBV11-3,15,TRBJ2-1,TRBD1,-,CASSLLGQASNEQFF,TGTGCCAGCAGCTTATTGGGACAGGCAAGCAATGAGCAGTTCTTC
TRBV5-1,14,TRBJ1-2,-,-,CASSFRIGGDGYTF,TGCGCCAGCAGCTTTAGGATCGGGGGCGATGGCTACACCTTC
TRBV2,13,TRBJ2-1,-,-,CASSADTYNEQFF,TGTGCCAGCAGTGCCGACACCTACAATGAGCAGTTCTTC
TRBV2,12,TRBJ2-7,-,few,CASSVEGYEQYF,TGTGCCAGCAGTGTCGAAGGATACGAGCAGTACTTC
TRBV29-1,12,TRBJ1-4,-,few,CSVAGWGEKLFF,TGCAGCGTTGCGGGATGGGGTGAAAAACTGTTTTTT
TRBV5-1,14,TRBJ2-3,-,-,CASSEPRDTDTQYF,TGCGCCAGCAGCGAGCCCAGGGATACAGATACGCAGTATTTT
TRBV5-1,14,TRBJ1-4,-,few,CASSFAGTNEKLFF,TGCGCCAGCAGCTTCGCAGGGACGAATGAAAAACTGTTTTTT
TRBV20-1,12,TRBJ2-3,-,-,CSASAPTDTQYF,TGCAGTGCTAGCGCGCCCACAGATACGCAGTATTTT
TRBV12-3/TRBV12-4,16,TRBJ2-7,TRBD2,once,CASSPLAGGPTYEQYF,TGTGCCAGCAGTCCTCTAGCGGGAGGGCCGACCTACGAGCAGTACTTC
TRBV11-3,14,TRBJ1-1,-,few,CASSSTPVDTEAFF,TGTGCCAGCAGCTCCACCCCCGTAGACACTGAAGCTTTCTTT
TRBV12-3/TRBV12-4,15,TRBJ2-5,-,-,CASSLAFKNGETQYF,TGTGCCAGCAGTTTAGCTTTCAAGAACGGGGAGACCCAGTACTTC
TRBV10-2,14,TRBJ2-7,-,-,CASGKGGGSYEQYF,TGCGCCAGCGGGAAGGGAGGAGGCTCCTACGAGCAGTACTTC
TRBV4-1,14,TRBJ2-5,-,few,CASSQDRDRETQYF,TGCGCCAGCAGCCAAGATCGGGACCGAGAGACCCAGTACTTC
TRBV3-1,17,TRBJ1-1,TRBD1,-,CASSQGVTGVINTEAFF,TGTGCCAGCAGCCAAGGAGTGACAGGGGTGATTAACACTGAAGCTTTCTTT
TRBV20-1,17,TRBJ2-5,TRBD2,few,CSARDPSGGLSQETQYF,TGCAGTGCTAGAGATCCTAGCGGGGGACTTTCTCAAGAGACCCAGTACTTC
TRBV12-3/TRBV12-4,18,TRBJ2-5,TRBD2,-,CASSFKVGGRAGQETQYF,TGTGCCAGCAGTTTCAAGGTTGGCGGGAGGGCGGGTCAAGAGACCCAGTACTTC
TRBV3-1,19,TRBJ2-7,TRBD1,few,CASSQELTLLRDRATTRYF,TGTGCCAGCAGCCAAGAGTTAACCCTGCTCCGGGACAGGGCCACCACGCGTTACTTC
TRBV6-5,14,TRBJ2-2,-,-,CASSYQIGAGELFF,TGTGCCAGCAGTTATCAAATTGGGGCCGGGGAGCTGTTTTTT
TRBV20-1,11,TRBJ1-1,-,-,CSAGLHTEAFF,TGCAGTGCTGGGCTGCACACTGAAGCTTTCTTT
TRBV27,13,TRBJ2-5,TRBD2,few,CASRRAGQETQYF,TGTGCCAGCAGGCGAGCGGGGCAAGAGACCCAGTACTTC
TRBV30,16,TRBJ2-3,TRBD2,few,CAWSDLAGGPSDTQYF,TGTGCCTGGAGTGACTTAGCGGGAGGGCCCTCAGATACGCAGTATTTT
TRBV11-2,14,TRBJ1-4,-,many,CASTPPGGLGKLFF,TGTGCCAGCACTCCCCCGGGGGGGCTGGGAAAACTGTTTTTT
TRBV15,16,TRBJ2-3,-,many,CATSRGTGSGTDTQYF,TGTGCCACCAGCAGAGGAACAGGGTCTGGCACAGATACGCAGTATTTT
TRBV29-1,15,TRBJ2-1,TRBD1,-,CSVGLWAGGQNEQFF,TGCAGCGTTGGGTTATGGGCAGGGGGCCAAAATGAGCAGTTCTTC
TRBV5-1,16,TRBJ1-4,-,-,CASSPGQTGANEKLFF,TGCGCCAGCAGCCCAGGGCAGACAGGTGCTAATGAAAAACTGTTTTTT
TRBV19,14,TRBJ2-2,TRBD1,-,CASSTDRVTGELFF,TGTGCCAGTAGTACCGACAGGGTCACCGGGGAGCTGTTTTTT
TRBV20-1,14,TRBJ2-1,TRBD2,-,CSAGGTGHAGRQFF,TGCAGTGCGGGGGGGACTGGCCATGCGGGTCGGCAGTTCTTC
TRBV10-3,15,TRBJ2-5,TRBD2,-,CAISLSGGDQETQYF,TGTGCCATCAGTCTTAGCGGGGGGGACCAAGAGACCCAGTACTTC
TRBV6-2/TRBV6-3,16,TRBJ2-7,-,-,CASTVTASITLYEQYF,TGTGCCAGCACCGTAACAGCTAGCATCACCCTATACGAGCAGTACTTC
TRBV2,13,TRBJ1-6,-,-,CASTGSGESPLHF,TGTGCCAGCACCGGGAGTGGTGAATCACCCCTCCACTTT
TRBV7-7,15,TRBJ2-3,TRBD2,many,CASSPSGASTDTQYF,TGTGCCAGCAGCCCTAGCGGTGCTAGCACAGATACGCAGTATTTT
TRBV12-3/TRBV12-4,13,TRBJ2-7,-,once,CASSGGGLGEQYF,TGTGCCAGCAGCGGAGGGGGGCTTGGGGAGCAGTACTTC
TRBV6-5,15,TRBJ2-1,-,-,CASSYDRLRGNEQFF,TGTGCCAGCAGTTACGACAGGCTCCGGGGCAATGAGCAGTTCTTC
TRBV12-3/TRBV12-4,16,TRBJ2-7,TRBD2,few,CASSRGGWDTKMEQYF,TGTGCCAGCAGTCGCGGGGGGTGGGACACGAAGATGGAGCAGTACTTC
TRBV10-3,16,TRBJ2-2,TRBD2,-,CAISEWTSPTTGELFF,TGTGCCATCAGTGAATGGACTAGCCCCACCACCGGGGAGCTGTTTTTT
TRBV20-1,17,TRBJ2-3,TRBD2,few,CSARVPNSGRTTDTQYF,TGCAGTGCTAGAGTACCGAATAGCGGGAGAACTACAGATACGCAGTATTTT
TRBV29-1,14,TRBJ2-6,-,few,CSVKVASGANVLTF,TGCAGCGTTAAAGTAGCCTCTGGGGCCAACGTCCTGACTTTC
TRBV4-1,16,TRBJ2-7,TRBD2,few,CASSQILAGTTYEQYF,TGCGCCAGCAGCCAAATACTAGCGGGAACAACCTACGAGCAGTACTTC
TRBV6-2/TRBV6-3,16,TRBJ2-2,TRBD1,few,CASTSAGTGNTGELFF,TGTGCCAGCACCTCCGCCGGGACAGGGAACACCGGGGAGCTGTTTTTT
TRBV5-1,14,TRBJ2-5,-,-,CASSFGTRVGTQYF,TGCGCCAGCAGCTTCGGGACGAGGGTTGGGACCCAGTACTTC